This entry lists 2 T cell receptor beta chains sequenced from one sample in a study of tumor-infiltrating lymphocytes in glioblastoma multiforme. Multiple V-beta primers and a C-beta primer amplified TCRB from RNA. TCRdb analysed the multiplex PCR reads with MiXCR anew, one entry per CDR3 protein. In the table there are about 13,000 distinct CDR3 sequences, approximately 70% of which are singletons. Sample: brain tumor tissue. The receptor source for this set is a male donor with glioblastoma.

In regard to this clonotype: This may be a read error: a much more frequent sequence differs by one nucleotide. The missing conserved phenylalanine or tryptophan at the end of this CDR3 makes a read error likely. The chain links TRBV11-2 to TRBJ2-7, with D possibly matching TRBD1 (5 bases). Per germline, CDR1 SGHAT and CDR2 FQNNGV. The germline V and J ends were trimmed by 2 bases and 1 base, with 12 bases remaining between them. The CDR3 consists of 15 residues. CDR3 loop: CASSLSSGLSYEQYS. The DNA of the CDR3 is TGTGCCAGCAGCTTAAGCTCAGGGCTTTCCTACGAGCAGTACTCC.

The chain joins TRBV5-1 to TRBJ2-6, with D unclear. The germline V gene has CDR1 SGHRS and CDR2 YFSETQ. The V end was cut by 1 base, the J end by 2 bases, with 7 bases between. CDR3 length: 15 amino acids. CDR3 sequence (DNA): TGCGCCAGCAGCTTGTTAGACACTGGGGCCAACGTCCTGACTTTC. Translated: CASSLLDTGANVLTF.